This TCR beta chain is drawn from a study of cytomegalovirus exposure and HLA in healthy donors. Profiled with immunoSEQ multiplex PCR; TCRdb holds only in-frame clones, not every one. The sample lists 200,000 to 250,000 clones, 88% occurring once. This CDR3 comprises 14 residues. Germline V gives CDR1 SQVTM, CDR2 ANQGSEA. Between the trimmed V and J ends, which lost 1 base and 1 base, there was a span of 10 bases. General study points: Generally TCR sequences proved uncommon, though certain public TCRs appeared in numerous donors.

About this clone itself: Its specificity is not known.

This receptor was obtained from a woman younger than 35 in good health and CMV-seronegative. This chain joins TRBV29-1 and TRBJ1-1; tentatively, D is TRBD1 (5 bases). Sequencing was done on a sample of PBMCs. The DNA for the CDR3 is TGCAGCGTTGAAGCGGACATATGGAACACTGAAGCTTTCTTT. This codes for CSVEADIWNTEAFF.